This T cell receptor beta chain was profiled in a study of blood T cell repertoires in COVID-19. Across the study: Recovery meant two consecutive negative NP/OP PCR tests, professional clearance, or resolved symptoms. The United States, Italy and Spain were the sources of the acute and convalescent COVID-19 samples.

The CDR3 spans 13 residues. V lost 4 bases to trimming and J lost 4 bases; unmatched junction nucleotides: 4. The germline CDR1 and CDR2 sequences are SQVTM and ANQGSEA. The participants were between 18 and 89 years old and came from under 25 US areas. Profiled with immunoSEQ multiplex PCR; TCRdb holds only in-frame clones, not every one. The sample includes some 220,000 clones, 70% to 90% seen only once; the top ten take about 3.1%. The sample consisted of PBMCs or T cells enriched from blood (not recorded which). J is TRBJ2-7 and V is TRBV29-1, with TRBD1 identical over 10 bases. The sequence was obtained from a woman between 45 and 60 years old in a cohort exposed to, infected with or recovered from COVID-19 (not recorded which). The chain's CDR3 is CSVGTGGKYEQYF. The CDR3 coding sequence is TGCAGCGTTGGGACAGGGGGAAAGTACGAGCAGTACTTC.